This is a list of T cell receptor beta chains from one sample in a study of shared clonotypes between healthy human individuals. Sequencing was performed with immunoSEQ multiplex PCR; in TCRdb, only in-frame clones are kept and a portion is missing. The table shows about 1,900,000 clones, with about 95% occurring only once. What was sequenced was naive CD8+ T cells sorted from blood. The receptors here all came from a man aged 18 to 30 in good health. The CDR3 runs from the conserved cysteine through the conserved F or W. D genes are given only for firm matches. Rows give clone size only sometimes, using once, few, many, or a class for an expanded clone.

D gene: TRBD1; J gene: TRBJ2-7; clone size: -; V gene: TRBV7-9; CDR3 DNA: TGTGCCAGCAGCTTAGATCGACAGGGTTCCTACGAGCAGTACTTC; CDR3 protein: CASSLDRQGSYEQYF
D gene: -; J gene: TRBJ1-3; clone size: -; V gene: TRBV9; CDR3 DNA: TGTGCCAGCAGCGTAGAGAATGGGGGGAACACCATATATTTT; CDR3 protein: CASSVENGGNTIYF
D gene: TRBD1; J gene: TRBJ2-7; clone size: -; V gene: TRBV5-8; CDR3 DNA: TGTGCCAGCAGCTTTGCAGGGGGCACATACGAGCAGTACTTC; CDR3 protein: CASSFAGGTYEQYF
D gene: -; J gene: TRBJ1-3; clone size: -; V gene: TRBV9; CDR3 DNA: TGTGCCAGCAGCGTAGATGGGGGGAATGGAAACACCATATATTTT; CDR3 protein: CASSVDGGNGNTIYF
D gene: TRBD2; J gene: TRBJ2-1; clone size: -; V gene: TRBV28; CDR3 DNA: TGTGCCAGCAGTCCCTATAGAGCGGGATCCTACAATGAGCAGTTCTTC; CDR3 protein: CASSPYRAGSYNEQFF
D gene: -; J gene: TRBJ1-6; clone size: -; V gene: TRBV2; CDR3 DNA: TGTGCCAGCAGTGAATACAGGGAGGGTTCACCCCTCCACTTT; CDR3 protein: CASSEYREGSPLHF
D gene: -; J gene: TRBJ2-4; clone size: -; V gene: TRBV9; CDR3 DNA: TGTGCCAGCAGCGTAGGAAGGGGTGTGGACATTCAGTACTTC; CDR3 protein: CASSVGRGVDIQYF
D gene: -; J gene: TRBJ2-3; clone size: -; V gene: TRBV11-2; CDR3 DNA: TGTGCCAGCAGCTTATCCGGGGGTACGCAGTATTTT; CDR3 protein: CASSLSGGTQYF
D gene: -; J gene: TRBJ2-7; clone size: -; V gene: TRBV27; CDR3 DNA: TGTGCCAGCAGGGAATCCTCGGGGCCAAAGGAGCAGTACTTC; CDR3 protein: CASRESSGPKEQYF
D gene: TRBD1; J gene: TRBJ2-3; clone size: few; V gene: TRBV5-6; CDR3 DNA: TGTGCCAGCAGCTACCCGGGACAGGGATCCCGGGGGGATACGCAGTATTTT; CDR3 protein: CASSYPGQGSRGDTQYF
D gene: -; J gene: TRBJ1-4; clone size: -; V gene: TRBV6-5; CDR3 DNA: TGTGCCAGCAGTTACTCGATCGGGGAGGTATATGAAAAACTGTTTTTT; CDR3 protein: CASSYSIGEVYEKLFF
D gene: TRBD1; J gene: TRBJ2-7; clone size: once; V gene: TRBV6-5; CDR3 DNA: TGTGCCAGCAGTCCTGACAGGGCCTTATCCTACGAGCAGTACTTC; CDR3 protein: CASSPDRALSYEQYF
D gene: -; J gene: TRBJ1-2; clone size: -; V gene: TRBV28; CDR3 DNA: TGTGCCAGCAGTTCCACAGGGAGCTATGGCTACACCTTC; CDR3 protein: CASSSTGSYGYTF
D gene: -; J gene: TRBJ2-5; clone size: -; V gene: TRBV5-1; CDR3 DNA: TGCGCCAGCAGCTTGGTCGGCGGACAAGAGACCCAGTACTTC; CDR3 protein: CASSLVGGQETQYF
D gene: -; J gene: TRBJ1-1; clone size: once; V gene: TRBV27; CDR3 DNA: TGTGCCAGCAGTTTGAGCAGGGGCATTCAAGCTTTCTTT; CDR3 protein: CASSLSRGIQAFF
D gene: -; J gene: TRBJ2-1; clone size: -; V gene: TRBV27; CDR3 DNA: TGTGCCAGCAGTTTTCGCGGGATCTACAATGAGCAGTTCTTC; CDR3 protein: CASSFRGIYNEQFF
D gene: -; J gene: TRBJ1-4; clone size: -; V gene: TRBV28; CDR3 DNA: TGTGCCAGCAGTTTCTTAGAACCGGGAAGCGAAAAACTGTTTTTT; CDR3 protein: CASSFLEPGSEKLFF
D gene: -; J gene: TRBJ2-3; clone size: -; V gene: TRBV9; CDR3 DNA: TGTGCCAGCAGCCACTCCAAGGGAGCAGCGGATACGCAGTATTTT; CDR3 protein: CASSHSKGAADTQYF
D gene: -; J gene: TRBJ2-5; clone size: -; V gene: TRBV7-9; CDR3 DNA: TGTGCCAGCAGTTATGCGGAGACCCAGTACTTC; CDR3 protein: CASSYAETQYF
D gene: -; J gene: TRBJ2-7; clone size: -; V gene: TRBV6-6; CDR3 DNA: TGTGCCAGCAGTCCCGAGGGACGGATTAACTACGAGCAGTACTTC; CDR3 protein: CASSPEGRINYEQYF
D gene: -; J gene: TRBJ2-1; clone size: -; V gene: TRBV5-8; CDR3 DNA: TGTGCCAGCAGCTTGAGGACAGATGAGCAGTTCTTC; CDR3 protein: CASSLRTDEQFF
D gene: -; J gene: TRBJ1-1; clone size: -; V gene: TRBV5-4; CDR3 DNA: TGTGCCAGCAGCGTAGAACAGGGAGTCAACACTGAAGCTTTCTTT; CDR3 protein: CASSVEQGVNTEAFF
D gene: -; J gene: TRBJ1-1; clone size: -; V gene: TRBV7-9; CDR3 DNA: TGTGCCAGCAGTCGGGCAGACACTGAAGCTTTCTTT; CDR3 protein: CASSRADTEAFF
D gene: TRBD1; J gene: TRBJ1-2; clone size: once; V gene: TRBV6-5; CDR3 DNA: TGTGCCAGCAGTTACACCGGGACAGGGGATGGCTACACCTTC; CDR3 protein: CASSYTGTGDGYTF
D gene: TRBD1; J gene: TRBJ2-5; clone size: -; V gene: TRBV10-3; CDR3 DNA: TGTGCCATCAGTGAGTCGGAAACAGGGGGCGGAGAGACCCAGTACTTC; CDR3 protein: CAISESETGGGETQYF
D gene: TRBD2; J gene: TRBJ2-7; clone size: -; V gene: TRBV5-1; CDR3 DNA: TGCGCCAGCAGCTTGGGGGGTAGCGGGAGGGCCTGGTACGAGCAGTACTTC; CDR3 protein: CASSLGGSGRAWYEQYF
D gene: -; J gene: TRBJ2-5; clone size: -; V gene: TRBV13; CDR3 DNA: TGTGCCAGCAGCTCCTTACAGGGAGAAGAGACCCAGTACTTC; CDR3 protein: CASSSLQGEETQYF
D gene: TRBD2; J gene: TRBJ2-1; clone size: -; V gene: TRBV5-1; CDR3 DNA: TGCGCCAGCAGGTTAGCGGGGGGCGCTAATGAGCAGTTCTTC; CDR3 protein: CASRLAGGANEQFF
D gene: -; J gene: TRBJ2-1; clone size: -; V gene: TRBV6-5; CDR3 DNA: TGTGCCAGCAGTTATTCGATGGCCAATGAGCAGTTCTTC; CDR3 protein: CASSYSMANEQFF
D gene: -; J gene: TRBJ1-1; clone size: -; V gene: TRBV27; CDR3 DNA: TGTGCCAGCAGTTCAGTCATCGTGGCAGGATTGAGTGAAGCTTTCTTT; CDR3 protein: CASSSVIVAGLSEAFF
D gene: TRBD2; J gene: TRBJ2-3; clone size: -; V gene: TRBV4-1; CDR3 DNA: TGCGCCAGCAGCCAAGATGGTGGACTAGCAGGGAACACAGATACGCAGTATTTT; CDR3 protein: CASSQDGGLAGNTDTQYF
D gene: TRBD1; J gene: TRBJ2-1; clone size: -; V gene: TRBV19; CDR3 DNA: TGTGCCAGTACCCGACCCCAGGGACAGGGGGCCCATGAGCAGTTCTTC; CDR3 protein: CASTRPQGQGAHEQFF
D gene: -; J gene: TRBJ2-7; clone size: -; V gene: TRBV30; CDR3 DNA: TGTGCCTGGAGTACCGACTCCTACGAGCAGTACTTC; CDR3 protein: CAWSTDSYEQYF
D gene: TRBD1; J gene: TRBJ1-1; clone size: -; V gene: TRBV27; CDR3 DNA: TGTGCCAGCAGTTCCCCGGCAGGGGGCTCTGAAGCTTTCTTT; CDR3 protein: CASSSPAGGSEAFF
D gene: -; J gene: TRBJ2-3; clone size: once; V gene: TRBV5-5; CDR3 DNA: TGTGCCAGCTCCCGCACAGATACGCAGTATTTT; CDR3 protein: CASSRTDTQYF
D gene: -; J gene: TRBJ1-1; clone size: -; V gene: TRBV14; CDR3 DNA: TGTGCCAGCAGCCAAGAGGGTGAGGGCTCAAACACTGAAGCTTTCTTT; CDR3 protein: CASSQEGEGSNTEAFF
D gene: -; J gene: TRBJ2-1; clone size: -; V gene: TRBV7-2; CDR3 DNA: TGTGCCAGCAGCTTAGCTAATGACGCGGCCTACAATGAGCAGTTCTTC; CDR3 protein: CASSLANDAAYNEQFF